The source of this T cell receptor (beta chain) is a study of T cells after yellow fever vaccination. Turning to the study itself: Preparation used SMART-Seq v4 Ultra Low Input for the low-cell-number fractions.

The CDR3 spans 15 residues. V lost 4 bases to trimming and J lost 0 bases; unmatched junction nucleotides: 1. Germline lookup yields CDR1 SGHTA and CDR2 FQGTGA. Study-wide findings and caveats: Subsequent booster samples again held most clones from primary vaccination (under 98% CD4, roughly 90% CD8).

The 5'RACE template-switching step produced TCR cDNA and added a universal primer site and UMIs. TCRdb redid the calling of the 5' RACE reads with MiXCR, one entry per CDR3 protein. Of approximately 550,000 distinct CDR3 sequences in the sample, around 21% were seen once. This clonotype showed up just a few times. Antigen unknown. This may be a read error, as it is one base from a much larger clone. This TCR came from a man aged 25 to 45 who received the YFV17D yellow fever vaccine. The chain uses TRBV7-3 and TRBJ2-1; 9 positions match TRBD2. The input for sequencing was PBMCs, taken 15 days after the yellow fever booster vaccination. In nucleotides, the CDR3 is TGTGCCAGCAGCTCTAGCGGGGACTCCTACAATGAGCAGTTCTTC. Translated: CASSSSGDSYNEQFF. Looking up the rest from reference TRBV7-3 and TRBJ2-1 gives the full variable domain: GAGVSQTPSNKVTEKGKYVELRCDPISGHTALYWYRQSLGQGPEFLIYFQGTGAADDSGLPNDRFFAVRPEGSVSTLKIQRTERGDSAVYLCASSSSGDSYNEQFFGPGTRLTVL.